These 4 T cell receptor beta chains came from one sample sequenced in a study of T cell changes during pregnancy in multiple sclerosis. Using immunoSEQ multiplex PCR, the repertoire was profiled, and TCRdb retains in-frame clones only, with some absent. The sample includes some 97,000 clones, about nine tenths seen only once; the top ten take roughly 2%. The specimen was peripheral blood, collected after pregnancy. These receptors originate from a female donor with multiple sclerosis, enrolled in a pregnancy study.

Only one count was recorded for this clone. V is TRBV4-3 and J is TRBJ2-3, with no clear D. Trimming removed 3 bases from V and 1 base from J, with 8 bases in between. The germline CDR1 and CDR2 sequences are LGHNA and YSLEER. This CDR3 has 14 residues. CDR3 coding DNA: TGCGCCAGCAGCCAGAGCGAAGGCACAGATACGCAGTATTTT. It encodes CASSQSEGTDTQYF.

This chain uses TRBV9 with TRBJ1-1; D gene uncertain. V was trimmed by 4 bases and J by 1 base, leaving 17 bases between them. CDR3 length: 16 residues. The germline gives CDR1 SGDLS, CDR2 YYNGEE. The CDR3 region has the DNA TGTGCCAGCAGCCCCCATGGAGGGATTGGGAACACTGAAGCTTTCTTT. This translates into CASSPHGGIGNTEAFF. Full variable domain (outside the CDR3, taken from reference TRBV9 and TRBJ1-1): DSGVTQTPKHLITATGQRVTLRCSPRSGDLSVYWYQQSLDQGLQFLIQYYNGEERAKGNILERFSAQQFPDLHSELNLSSLELGDSALYFCASSPHGGIGNTEAFFGQGTRLTVV.

This sequence joins TRBV12-5 and TRBJ1-1; 8 bases map to TRBD1. V lost 1 base, J lost 1 base, and 2 bases stayed unmatched. This CDR3 is 15 amino acids long. Per the germline V gene, CDR1 is LGHNT and CDR2 is FRNRAP. The CDR3 DNA follows: TGTGCTAGTGGTTTGGGACAGGGGAGGAACACTGAAGCTTTCTTT. It encodes CASGLGQGRNTEAFF.

V usage is TRBV6-1 and J usage is TRBJ2-1; 7 bases agree with TRBD1. V lost 10 bases and J lost 6; bases outside the gene matches: 9. The CDR3 length is 13 residues. Per germline, CDR1 MNHNS and CDR2 SASEGT. The CDR3 DNA reads as TGTGCCACCTCGACAGGGTTCGGCAATGAGCAGTTCTTC. Translation gives CATSTGFGNEQFF.